This TCR beta chain was captured in a study of T cells after yellow fever vaccination. This clonotype was recorded a few times. Its antigen remains unknown. Study-wide points: Most primary-vaccination clones recurred post-booster (under 98% CD4, 88% CD8). The secondary response peaked faster, at day 5 versus 15, but was weaker.

Per germline, CDR1 MNHNS and CDR2 SASEGT. V dropped 8 bases and J dropped 5 bases, with 15 bases sitting between them. CDR3 length: 13 residues. Universal primer sites and UMIs were introduced during 5'RACE template-switching synthesis of TCR cDNA. TCRdb re-called the 5' RACE reads through MiXCR, storing one row per CDR3 protein. This sample carries about 430,000 distinct CDR3 sequences, under 20% of them seen once, and the ten largest clones take 18%. This TCR was recovered from a man aged 18 to 30 who received the YFV17D yellow fever vaccine. The source was PBMCs, collected before the yellow fever booster vaccination. The chain links TRBV6-1 to TRBJ1-2, with D hard to call. CDR3 region: CASRREGEYGYTF. CDR3 nucleotides: TGTGCCAGCCGAAGGGAAGGAGAATATGGCTACACCTTC.